This T cell receptor beta chain emerged from a study of tumor-infiltrating lymphocytes in primary liver carcinoma. The germline CDR1 and CDR2 sequences are LNHDA and SQIVND (reference sequence). The CDR3 sequence is 15 residues long. V lost 8 bases to trimming and J lost 5 bases; unmatched junction nucleotides: 12. On this clonotype itself: Its antigen is still unknown.

The researchers produced TCR beta cDNA from around 0.5 ug total RNA with a constant-region primer. Employing slightly modified ARM-PCR, three nested multiplex PCR rounds were run, and these gave rise to the TCR beta libraries. TRBV1-TRBV30 forward primers paired with a C-beta reverse primer drove the first two PCR rounds, roughly 9 cycles each. TCRdb analysed the multiplex PCR reads with MiXCR anew, one entry per CDR3 protein. The sample comprises approximately 110,000 distinct CDR3 sequences, 50% to 65% of which are singletons, and approximately 9.7% rests with the top ten. The source material, 20-30 mg of unsorted bulk tissue, was used to co-extract RNA and DNA. These patients lived with chronic HBV infection and had never been treated. Study-wide results and limits: Lesser overlap characterized tumor-adjacent and tumor-blood pairs relative to tumor region pairs. Tumors had a significantly higher top-250-clone fraction than blood (p = 0.039).

This TCR derives from a woman aged 55-70 years with primary liver carcinoma and hepatitis B virus infection. The rearrangement uses TRBV19 and TRBJ2-7; 10 bases fit TRBD2. Material: liver tumor tissue from sampling region 1. The sample's subset: tumor region T1, superior pole. The CDR3 reads CASRVGTSEVDEQYF. CDR3 in DNA: TGTGCCAGTCGCGTAGGGACTAGCGAAGTTGACGAGCAGTACTTC.